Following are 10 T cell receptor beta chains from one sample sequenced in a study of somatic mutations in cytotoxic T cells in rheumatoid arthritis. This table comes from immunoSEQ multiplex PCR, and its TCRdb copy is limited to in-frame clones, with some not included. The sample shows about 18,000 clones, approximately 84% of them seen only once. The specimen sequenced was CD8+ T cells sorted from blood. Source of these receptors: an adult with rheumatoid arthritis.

CDR3 in DNA: TGCGCCAGCAGCTGGCTAGCGGACCGCTCCTACGAGCAGTACTTC. It translates to CASSWLADRSYEQYF. The chain is built from TRBV5-1 and TRBJ2-7, with 7 bases lining up with TRBD2. Germline CDR1 and CDR2: SGHRS and YFSETQ. The CDR3 runs 15 residues. Unmatched junction bases numbered 6, after V lost 3 bases and J lost 0 bases. Drawing the rest from reference TRBV5-1 and TRBJ2-7, the complete variable domain is KAGVTQTPRYLIKTRGQQVTLSCSPISGHRSVSWYQQTPGQGLQFLFEYFSETQRNKGNFPGRFSGRQFSNSRSEMNVSTLELGDSALYLCASSWLADRSYEQYFGPGTRLTVT.

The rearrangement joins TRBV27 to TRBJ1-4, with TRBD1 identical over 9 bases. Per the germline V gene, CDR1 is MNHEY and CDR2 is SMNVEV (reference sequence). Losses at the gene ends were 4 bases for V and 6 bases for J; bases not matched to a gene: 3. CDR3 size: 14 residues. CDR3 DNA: TGTGCCAGCAGTTCGACAGGGGGGGATGAAAAACTGTTTTTT. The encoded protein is CASSSTGGDEKLFF.

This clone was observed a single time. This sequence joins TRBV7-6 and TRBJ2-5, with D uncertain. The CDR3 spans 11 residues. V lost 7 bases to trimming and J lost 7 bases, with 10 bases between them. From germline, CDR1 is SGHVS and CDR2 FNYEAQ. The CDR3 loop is CASTDTGTQYF. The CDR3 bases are TGTGCCAGCACCGACACGGGGACCCAGTACTTC.

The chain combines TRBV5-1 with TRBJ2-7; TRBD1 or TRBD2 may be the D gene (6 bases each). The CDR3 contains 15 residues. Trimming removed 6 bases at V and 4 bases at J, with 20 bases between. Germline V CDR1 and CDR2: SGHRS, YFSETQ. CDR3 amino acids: CASNFEGGSWYEQYF. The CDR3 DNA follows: TGCGCCAGCAATTTCGAAGGGGGGAGTTGGTACGAGCAGTACTTC.

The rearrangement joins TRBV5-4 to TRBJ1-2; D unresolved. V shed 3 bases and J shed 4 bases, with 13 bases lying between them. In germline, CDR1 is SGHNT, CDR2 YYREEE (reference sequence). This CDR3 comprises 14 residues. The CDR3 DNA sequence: TGTGCCAGCAGCTCGGGCGGACTGCCCTATGGCTACACCTTC. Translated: CASSSGGLPYGYTF.

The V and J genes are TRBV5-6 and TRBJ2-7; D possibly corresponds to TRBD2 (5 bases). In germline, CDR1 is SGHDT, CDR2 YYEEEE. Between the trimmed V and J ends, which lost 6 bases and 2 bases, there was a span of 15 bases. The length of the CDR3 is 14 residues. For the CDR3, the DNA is TGTGCCAGCAAACCGGACGGGGAGCCCTACGAGCAGTACTTC. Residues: CASKPDGEPYEQYF.

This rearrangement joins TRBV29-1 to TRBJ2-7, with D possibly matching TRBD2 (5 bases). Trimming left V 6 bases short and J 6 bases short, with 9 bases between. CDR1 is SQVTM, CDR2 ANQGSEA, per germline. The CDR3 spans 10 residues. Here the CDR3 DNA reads TGCAGCGTGCTAGCATCCGAGCAGTACTTC. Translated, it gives CSVLASEQYF.

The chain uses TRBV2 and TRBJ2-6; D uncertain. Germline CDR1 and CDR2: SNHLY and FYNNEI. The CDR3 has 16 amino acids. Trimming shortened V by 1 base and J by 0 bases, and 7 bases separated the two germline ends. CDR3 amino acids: CASSEVPVSGANVLTF. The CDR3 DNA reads TGTGCCAGCAGTGAAGTCCCGGTCTCTGGGGCCAACGTCCTGACTTTC.

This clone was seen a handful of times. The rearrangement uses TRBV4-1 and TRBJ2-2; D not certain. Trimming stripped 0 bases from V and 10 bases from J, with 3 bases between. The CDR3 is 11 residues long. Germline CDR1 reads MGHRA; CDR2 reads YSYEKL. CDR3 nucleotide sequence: TGCGCCAGCAGCCAAGACGAGGAGCTGTTTTTT. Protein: CASSQDEELFF.

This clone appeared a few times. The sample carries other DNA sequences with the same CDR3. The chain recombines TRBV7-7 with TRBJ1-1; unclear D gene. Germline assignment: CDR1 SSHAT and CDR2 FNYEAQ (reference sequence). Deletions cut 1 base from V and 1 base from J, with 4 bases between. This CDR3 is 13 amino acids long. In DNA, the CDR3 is TGTGCCAGCAGCTTAGGAACGAACACTGAAGCTTTCTTT. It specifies CASSLGTNTEAFF.